Listed here is a single TCR beta chain. Its antigen is still unknown. Other DNA sequences in this sample translate to the same CDR3. The donors, healthy adults who were HIV-negative, had experienced no recent acute infections or vaccinations. Caucasian adults residing in Nashville, Tennessee made up all the donors. This sample is drawn from a study of shared clonotypes between healthy human individuals. Overall study findings and caveats: Non-shared clonotypes had lower generation probabilities than those shared by all four donors. The naive CD4 repertoires of several donors were compared, and about 5% of clonotypes were shared.

From germline, CDR1 is LNHDA and CDR2 SQIVND (reference sequence). Trimming left V 3 bases short and J 2 bases short, with 5 bases between. CDR3 length: 13 amino acids. The protocol was immunoSEQ multiplex PCR, while the TCRdb copy is restricted to in-frame clones and leaves out a portion. The sample yields just over 2,000,000 clones, about 95% seen once. V gene TRBV19 combines with J gene TRBJ1-5; D unclear. Source material: naive CD4+ T cells sorted from blood. Subset of the sample: CD45RA+ positively selected. This sequence originates from a man younger than 35 in good health. The CDR3: CASSINGNQPQHF. In nucleotides, the CDR3 is TGTGCCAGTAGTATTAACGGCAATCAGCCCCAGCATTTT.